This T cell receptor beta chain stems from a study of cytomegalovirus exposure and HLA in healthy donors (dated by TCRdb to 2016 to 2017). Notes on the research overall: An earlier analysis of around 600 of the donors reported more than 250 Gb of sequence data and 117 million unique TCR beta sequences from about 179 million T cells. Both class I and class II loci were covered by HLA typing, at four-digit resolution. To decide whether each TCR beta V gene segment behaved as functional or pseudogenic, an earlier analysis of 587 of the donors relied on high-throughput TCR beta sequencing. To predict cytomegalovirus infection status, the study combined high-throughput TCR immunosequencing, statistical association of individual TCRs with disease status, and machine learning. The study profiled the T cell repertoires of hundreds of subjects by immunosequencing and related them to cytomegalovirus serostatus. On average, 235,054 unique TCR beta nucleotide sequences were sequenced per donor among 398 genotyped donors of the cohort, with roughly 18% of those sequences being non-productive. Along with the approximately 650-subject first cohort, a separate validation cohort of around 110 different subjects was used. In a later analysis, previously published TCR beta repertoires from several hundred donors were re-analyzed and high-resolution HLA genotyping was added so that TCR occurrence patterns could be studied. All discovery cohort repertoires had been generated using a single sequencing platform. Typing coverage varied by locus: roughly 620-640 donors for A, B, C, DRB1 and DQB1; roughly 510 for DQA1; more than 600 for DPA1; fewer than 480 for DPB1. An early release covering roughly 600 HLA-typed donors comprised approximately 300 gigabases of sequencing data and tens of millions of unique TCR sequences. Because of strong linkage in the cohort, roughly five DR-DQ haplotypes were treated as single units for association and clustering. The later analysis used no new phenotypic data to find candidate immune exposures, relying instead on TCR beta sequences and their occurrence across donors. In a later genetic analysis, genome-wide SNP genotypes for about three fifths of the roughly 670 donors were used, and that subset was treated as a discovery cohort. Donor age, sex, ethnicity and CMV serostatus were compiled alongside the repertoire data. Of the roughly 410 genotyped donors, 75% to 85% were placed in the genetic ancestry cluster associated with self-reported Caucasian donors. The study aimed to test whether signatures of past pathogen exposure could be identified by cataloging public T cell receptors. Overall results and qualifications from the work: Only TCR beta chains were sequenced in this cohort, and the absence of alpha or paired-chain data limited detectable features. Linkage disequilibrium might explain the correlated functional status among segregating V segments, but an unknown experimental factor could not be excluded. Compared with equally common non-associated chains, HLA-associated TCR beta chains in a later analysis were more clonally expanded and had lower generation probabilities. Immune exposure information for the cohort was limited to CMV serostatus. A few of the identified cytomegalovirus-associated TCR beta chains were confirmed in vitro to be specific for cytomegalovirus antigens. In both the original and validation cohorts, the classifier was reported to diagnose cytomegalovirus status with high specificity and sensitivity. A total of 150 to 200 TCR beta chains were listed by the study as associated with cytomegalovirus. Roughly uniform sequencing depth across donors was assumed in presence/absence analyses, although this assumption may not hold. At a false discovery rate of 0.05, a later analysis linked roughly 17,000 TCR beta sequences to specific HLA alleles. According to a later analysis, TCR association rates differed among HLA loci, with DRB1 alleles showing the most associated TCRs and HLA-C alleles showing the fewest. The sequencing pipeline was judged likely to have produced a cluster of highly shared sequence variants as a technical artifact. A further reported finding was that TCR beta sequences accurately predicted the HLA-A and HLA-B alleles for most subjects in the first cohort. When HLA alleles, especially DR and DQ, strongly co-occurred, attributing TCR associations to individual alleles was difficult. In a later analysis, several top co-occurrence clusters were reported to appear linked to parvovirus B19, influenza, CMV and Epstein-Barr virus. A later genetic analysis associated a missense DCLRE1C variant with V-gene and J-gene trimming of TCR beta chains, and an independent cohort replicated the association. A later genetic analysis reported fewer N-insertions in productive TCRs among donors in an Asian-associated ancestry cluster than the approximately 700-donor mean. It was suggested by the authors that the approach could potentially be generalized to other disease states and immunological phenotypes. An earlier analysis of roughly 570 of the donors showed that most TCR beta V segments appeared in productive rearrangements either about 87% or about 30% of the time, which broadly matched IMGT annotations. Because counts were too low, seventeen rarely observed V segments, including chromosome 9 orphons, were left out of the earlier analysis of about 620 of the donors. Because HLA typing was unavailable for some donors at each locus, only the typed subset was used in association tests. In a later analysis, most CMV-associated TCR beta chains were found to appear HLA-restricted, with HLA associations seemingly driven largely by CMV exposure. The 87-base-pair reads could not distinguish some IMGT-functional V segments, including TRBV6-2 and TRBV6-3, so those segments were excluded. Across donors, most TCR sequences were observed very rarely, whereas some public TCRs were present in many individuals.

The cohort consisted of 600 to 700 healthy bone marrow donors. At the time of sampling, all cohort members were nominally healthy, though unrecorded immune exposures were likely present. The donor tested CMV seropositive, placing the donor among the approximately 290 seropositive members of the cohort. Each donor provided a peripheral blood sample, and peripheral blood mononuclear cells were used for TCR beta sequencing. The Qiagen DNeasy Blood Extraction Kit was used to extract genomic DNA from the blood cell samples. The CDR3, from cysteine to phenylalanine, totals 14 residues. Of the read, only the CDR3 DNA is kept; its 42 bases are in frame from base 1. CDR1 and CDR2 are drawn from the germline V gene (reference sequence): SGHNT, YYREEE. Trimming takes 0 bases from V and 5 bases from J, and the germline ends sit 11 bases apart. The protocol used for the library was the immunoSEQ multiplex PCR assay. For the multiplex PCR, a mixture combining 60 forward primers for TCR Vbeta segments and 13 reverse primers for TCR Jbeta segments was used. A multiplex PCR assay on genomic DNA amplified the CDR3 region of rearranged TCR beta genes. Amplified TCR beta libraries were sequenced as 87-base-pair reads on the Illumina HiSeq System. In the source study's methods: Across the 670 or so repertoires, a later analysis counted 80 million or so unique TCR beta chains, roughly 11 million of which were shared by at least two donors. To remove PCR and sequencing errors, raw reads were error-corrected and collapsed into unique sequences using a nearest-neighbor algorithm that merged closely related sequences. CDR3 sequences were aligned to IMGT reference sequences to assign V, D and J gene segments. For a sequence to be retained, a match of at least six nucleotides was required to both a V gene segment and a J gene segment. Rearrangements were called productive when the CDR3 lacked stop codons and stayed in frame with V and J; all others were non-productive. Following IMGT convention, CDR3 was defined as the stretch from the second conserved V-encoded cysteine to the conserved J-encoded phenylalanine. The earlier analysis of 500 to 750 of the donors excluded any sequence lacking an unambiguous match to a single V gene segment. In an earlier analysis of some 590 of the donors, V segments were called functional above 56.7% productive rearrangements and were called segregating when the between-donor standard deviation exceeded 5%. A statistical classification framework was built for diagnosing cytomegalovirus status from the catalog of TCR beta chain sequences. V and J gene assignment, in a later analysis, came from comparing TCR nucleotide sequences with IMGT/GENE-DB human TR gene sequences. A later analysis assigned CDR3 sequences and most-parsimonious VDJ recombination scenarios with the TCRdist pipeline. A later analysis defined each TCR beta chain by its CDR3 amino acid sequence plus V-gene family, and excluded reads lacking a unique V-gene family. A later analysis removed 500 to 600 highly shared, low-generation-probability nucleotide sequences to deal with suspected cross-contamination and a sequencing artifact. For each public chain, a later analysis derived a clonal expansion index from normalized ranks of inferred template counts within each repertoire. In a later analysis, generation probabilities were computed using a VDJ recombination model fitted to out-of-frame rearrangements, and the results were checked against IGoR. A later analysis scored TCR-TCR, TCR-HLA and TCR-CMV co-occurrence with hypergeometric tests, applying a repertoire-size bias correction to TCR pairs. In a later analysis, false discovery rates were estimated by permuting HLA or CMV assignments 20 times. In a later analysis, co-occurring TCRs were grouped using DBSCAN, with TCRdist sequence similarity added in when clustering inside HLA-allele-positive subsets. Repertoires with fewer than 30,000 or more than 120,000 public chains, plus five repertoires with anomalous nucleotide sharing, were excluded from co-occurrence clustering. TCRdb retrieved this table from immuneACCESS and kept in-frame rearrangements only. Not all clones are present; in checked studies, unresolved V genes account for under half, and no reason is known for the remainder. From that table come the V and J calls and clone size; the DNA was used to work out D and trimming. The sample table lists more than 90,000 clones, 75% to 85% of them with a count of one. The ten most abundant clones make up approximately 3% of the sample.

Details on this clone: The target of this receptor is not known. Base qualities were left out, and no much larger clone turns up one base away.

Here the chain combines TRBV5-4 and TRBJ1-1, and TRBD1 may be the D gene, going by 5 matching bases. This TCR was recovered from a woman aged 18-29 years in good health and CMV-seropositive. The sample was PBMCs. The CDR3 amino acid sequence is: CASSLGQLPTEAFF. The nucleotide sequence is given as TGTGCCAGCAGCTTGGGACAGCTACCGACTGAAGCTTTCTTT.